This TCR beta chain was identified during a study of T cell responses to AZD1222 COVID-19 vaccine. Study in general: Both about-4-week and about-12-week second-dose recipients were combined.

TCRdb's table, derived via immunoSEQ multiplex PCR, lists solely in-frame clones and lacks some. Among more than 85,000 clones listed, roughly nine tenths were seen once. Turning to this clone: As yet, its antigen is unknown.

Study results and caveats: The study sampled repertoires only after the peak T cell response. Donors were mostly white British, more females; clonal diversity possibly underestimated. A reported finding is that nearly half of spike-specific TCRs target unmutated variant regions.

V was cut by 3 bases and J by 3 bases, with 5 bases left in between. The CDR3 consists of 12 residues. Per germline, CDR1 MNHNY and CDR2 SVGAGI (reference sequence). Sequences were derived from peripheral blood, sampled on day 0 of AZD1222 vaccination. This TCR came from an adult in good health. The rearrangement links TRBV6-6 to TRBJ1-1; D unresolved. CDR3 residues: CASSYSYTEAFF. The CDR3 bases are TGTGCCAGCAGTTATTCATACACTGAAGCTTTCTTT.